These 32 T cell receptor beta chains were sequenced from one sample in a study of T cells in Graves' hyperthyroidism and ophthalmopathy. What was amplified from RNA transcripts were TCR beta CDR3 regions. With the HTBI primer set, the TCR CDR3 went through a first round of RT-PCR. TCRdb called the multiplex PCR reads again in MiXCR, with one record for every CDR3 protein. The sample includes about 570,000 distinct CDR3 sequences, 12% to 15% seen only once; the top ten take approximately 15%. Source material: blood. The receptors stem from a woman aged 35 to 49 with Graves' hyperthyroidism.

This clonotype was recorded a few times. The V and J genes are TRBV4-1 and TRBJ2-1, with 11 bases aligning to TRBD2. This CDR3 has 15 residues. Germline trimming cut 7 bases from V and 10 bases from J; bases unmatched to any gene: 12. Germline CDR1 and CDR2: MGHRA and YSYEKL. The CDR3 sequence is CASTRGTSGPREQFF. The CDR3, as DNA: TGCGCCAGCACCCGGGGGACTAGCGGACCTCGAGAGCAGTTCTTC.

This clonotype was picked up a small number of times. The rearrangement joins TRBV19 to TRBJ2-7; possibly TRBD1 for D (6 bases). The germline V gene encodes CDR1 LNHDA and CDR2 SQIVND (reference sequence). The CDR3 sequence is 14 residues long. Deletions cut 4 bases from V and 2 bases from J, with 12 bases between. This CDR3 is CASSRLDSPYEQYF. CDR3 nucleotides: TGTGCCAGTAGTAGGCTGGACAGTCCCTACGAGCAGTACTTC.

This clonotype was seen repeatedly, ten times or more. The chain employs TRBV12-3 or TRBV12-4 and TRBJ1-1; D is undetermined. V lost 3 bases, J lost 2 bases, and 10 bases lay in between. The CDR3 totals 14 residues. CDR3 in DNA: TGTGCCAGCAGTTTTTCAACACAAAACACTGAAGCTTTCTTT. It translates to CASSFSTQNTEAFF.

On this clonotype: One junction end does not reproduce the germline sequence, and a read error may be involved. This chain connects TRBV6-1 to TRBJ2-7; 10 bases align to TRBD2. CDR3 length: 17 residues. CDR1 and CDR2 (germline): MNHNS, SASEGT. Here the CDR3 DNA reads TGTGCCAGCAGCGCTAGCGGGAGATACACCAACGGGTACGAGCGGTACTTC. Translation: CASSASGRYTNGYERYF.

This clonotype was observed at least ten times. J is TRBJ1-5 and V is TRBV27; TRBD1 is a possible D gene (6 bases). Trimming took off 5 bases at V and 2 bases at J, with 13 bases between the two ends. This CDR3 is built from 15 residues. Germline V gene data show CDR1 as MNHEY and CDR2 as SMNVEV (reference sequence). The CDR3 DNA is TGTGCCAGCAGTCTAACAGGGCTTGGCAATCAGCCCCAGCATTTT. This translates into CASSLTGLGNQPQHF.

This clonotype was seen many times. V gene TRBV20-1 combines with J gene TRBJ1-5; the D gene is possibly TRBD1 (6 bases). V was trimmed by 5 bases and J by 6 bases, leaving 14 bases between them. This CDR3 spans 13 amino acids. Germline CDR1 reads DFQATT; CDR2 reads SNEGSKA (reference sequence). CDR3 nucleotide sequence: TGCAGTGCTCATAGACCAGGGGCTCAGCCCCAGCATTTT. This gives the protein CSAHRPGAQPQHF.

The chain carries TRBV9 and TRBJ1-2; no definite D call. V lost 1 base and J lost 5, with 18 bases in between. The CDR3 is 16 amino acids. Germline V gene sequence: CDR1 SGDLS, CDR2 YYNGEE. The CDR3 bases are TGTGCCAGCAGCGTAAATGGGATCGGAAAGACTTATGGCTACACCTTC. Translation: CASSVNGIGKTYGYTF.

Details on this clonotype: A much larger clone lies one base from this, so it may be a read error. J is TRBJ2-3 and V is TRBV7-2; TRBD2 matches 12 bases. This CDR3 spans 16 amino acids. CDR1 is SGHTA, CDR2 FQGNSA, per germline. The V gene end was trimmed by 5 bases and the J gene end by 2 bases; junction bases not matched to a gene: 5. The CDR3 DNA is TGTGCCAGCAGCCCCCTAGCGGGAGGGACCACAGATACGCAGTATTTT. It yields the protein CASSPLAGGTTDTQYF.

In this sample, this clonotype turned up many times. The chain links TRBV2 to TRBJ1-1; D is perhaps TRBD1 (5 bases). CDR3 length: 12 amino acids. The germline V and J ends were trimmed by 6 bases and 11 bases, with 16 bases remaining between them. Germline loops: CDR1 SNHLY, CDR2 FYNNEI. CDR3 loop: CASRAPGRGAFF. CDR3 bases: TGTGCCAGCAGAGCACCCGGACGGGGGGCTTTCTTT.

This clonotype appeared many times. The chain is built from TRBV2 and TRBJ2-2; D call uncertain. Germline lookup yields CDR1 SNHLY and CDR2 FYNNEI. V was shortened by 4 bases and J by 0 bases, with 6 bases between the two germline ends. The CDR3 has 14 amino acids. The CDR3: CASSAGSNTGELFF. The CDR3, as DNA: TGTGCCAGCAGTGCCGGTTCGAACACCGGGGAGCTGTTTTTT.

The rearrangement uses TRBV11-2 and TRBJ2-3; 12 bases line up with TRBD2. Germline CDR1 SGHAT, CDR2 FQNNGV. CDR3 length equals 17 residues. V lost 4 bases and J lost 2; bases outside the gene matches: 7. The CDR3 DNA reads TGTGCCAGCAGCTCGCTAGCGGGAGGGCCTCACACAGATACGCAGTATTTT. Translating gives CASSSLAGGPHTDTQYF.

This clonotype was picked up many times. The V and J genes are TRBV6-5 and TRBJ2-5, with a possible D match to TRBD1 (5 bases). The germline V and J ends were trimmed by 2 bases and 5 bases, with 18 bases remaining between them. The CDR3 has 16 residues. CDR1 and CDR2 from the germline V gene are MNHEY and SVGAGI. In DNA form, the CDR3 reads TGTGCCAGCAGTTACACCGCAGGGCTCGACGGGGAGACCCAGTACTTC. The encoded protein is CASSYTAGLDGETQYF.

The chain is built from TRBV20-1 and TRBJ1-3, with D perhaps TRBD1 (5 bases). CDR1 and CDR2 (germline): DFQATT, SNEGSKA (reference sequence). The CDR3 contains 13 residues. Deletions cut 7 bases from V and 6 bases from J, with 16 bases between. CDR3 sequence reads: CSGSDTGKNTIYF. CDR3 bases: TGCAGTGGCTCGGACACGGGGAAAAACACCATATATTTT.

In its sample, this clonotype was seen a few times. The chain combines TRBV10-3 with TRBJ2-2; 12 nucleotides match TRBD2. Germline V lookup: CDR1 ENHRY, CDR2 SYGVKD. The junction had 6 bases not matched to a gene; V was cut back by 3 bases and J by 4 bases. CDR3 size: 17 residues. Written as DNA, the CDR3 is TGTGCCATCAGTGACCCAGGGGGACTAGCGGGCACCGGGGAGCTGTTTTTT. This encodes CAISDPGGLAGTGELFF.

This clonotype was recorded many times. The V and J genes are TRBV11-2 and TRBJ2-7; TRBD1 matches at 8 bases. CDR1 is SGHAT, CDR2 FQNNGV, per germline. With 6 bases clipped from V and 3 bases from J, the junction kept 7 bases outside the gene matches. The CDR3 loop spans 14 amino acids. CDR3 bases: TGTGCCAGCAGGACGACAGGGGTGAACTACGAGCAGTACTTC. This translates into CASRTTGVNYEQYF. The full variable domain, with the rest looked up from reference TRBV11-2 and TRBJ2-7, is EAGVAQSPRYKIIEKRQSVAFWCNPISGHATLYWYQQILGQGPKLLIQFQNNGVVDDSQLPKDRFSAERLKGVDSTLKIQPAKLEDSAVYLCASRTTGVNYEQYFGPGTRLTVT.

In its sample, this clonotype was seen a few times. The chain links TRBV18 to TRBJ2-3; 7 bases fit TRBD2. V was clipped by 6 bases and J by 8 bases; unmatched bases: 8. The CDR3 totals 13 residues. Germline-derived CDR1 and CDR2 are KGHSH and LQKENI. The CDR3 is CASSGGMESTQYF. The CDR3 region has the DNA TGTGCCAGCTCGGGGGGGATGGAGAGTACGCAGTATTTT.

This sequence joins TRBV12-3 or TRBV12-4 and TRBJ2-7; no firm D call. The CDR3 has 13 residues. Trimming pared 5 bases from V and 4 bases from J, leaving 12 bases between. CDR3: CASSVAGKYEQYF. DNA for the CDR3: TGTGCCAGCAGTGTGGCAGGTAAATACGAGCAGTACTTC.

This clonotype has ten or more counts. This sequence joins TRBV20-1 and TRBJ1-1; tentative D call: TRBD1 (5 bases). CDR1 is DFQATT, CDR2 SNEGSKA, per germline (reference sequence). The length of the CDR3 is 15 residues. Trimming took 0 bases from V and 7 from J, leaving 18 bases between them. CDR3 DNA: TGCAGTGCTAGAGATTTGGCCTCAGGGTACAGTGAAGCTTTCTTT. This sequence encodes CSARDLASGYSEAFF.

This chain links TRBV14 with TRBJ1-4; D remains ambiguous. Germline values: CDR1 SGHDN, CDR2 FVKESK. V lost 1 base and J 4 bases, leaving 7 bases between the germline ends. The CDR3 sequence is 14 residues long. The CDR3 region has the DNA TGTGCCAGCAGCCAAGTCCTGTTTAATGAAAAACTGTTTTTT. It specifies CASSQVLFNEKLFF.

This clonotype has at least ten counts. The CDR3 region has the DNA TGCGCCAGCAGCAAGGGACAGGGAACTGACGAGCAGTACTTC. Its protein product is CASSKGQGTDEQYF. J is TRBJ2-7 and V is TRBV5-1; 9 positions match TRBD1. Germline trimming cut 4 bases from V and 5 bases from J; bases unmatched to any gene: 7. Germline CDR1 is SGHRS and CDR2 is YFSETQ. CDR3 size: 14 residues.

This chain connects TRBV2 to TRBJ2-5; TRBD1 matches 10 bases. Per the germline V gene, CDR1 is SNHLY and CDR2 is FYNNEI. With V trimmed by 0 bases and J by 5 bases, 3 bases remained unmatched. This CDR3 region has 15 residues. This chain's CDR3 is CASSEAGTGVETQYF. The CDR3 bases are TGTGCCAGCAGTGAAGCCGGGACAGGGGTGGAGACCCAGTACTTC.

This clonotype was seen at least ten times. The rearrangement joins TRBV30 to TRBJ1-2, with 10 bases that match TRBD1. This CDR3 comprises 14 residues. Losses at the gene ends were 4 bases for V and 7 bases for J; bases not matched to a gene: 9. Per the germline V gene, CDR1 is GTSNPN and CDR2 is SVGIG (reference sequence). CDR3 bases: TGTGCCTGGAACCCGATGACAGGGGGCTTTGGCTACACCTTC. This codes for CAWNPMTGGFGYTF.

The V gene is TRBV18, the J gene TRBJ1-2; 10 nucleotides match TRBD1. Trimming cost V 3 bases and J 4 bases; bases outside gene matches: 2. Germline-derived CDR1 and CDR2 are KGHSH and LQKENI. The CDR3 loop spans 14 amino acids. The CDR3 protein is CASSPRDRGYGYTF. Written as DNA, the CDR3 is TGTGCCAGCTCACCCAGGGACAGGGGCTATGGCTACACCTTC. Complete variable domain (other parts from reference TRBV18 and TRBJ1-2): NAGVMQNPRHLVRRRGQEARLRCSPMKGHSHVYWYRQLPEEGLKFMVYLQKENIIDESGMPKERFSAEFPKEGPSILRIQQVVRGDSAAYFCASSPRDRGYGYTFGSGTRLTVV.

This clonotype was seen repeatedly, ten times or more. This sequence joins TRBV28 and TRBJ2-1, with TRBD2 identical over 14 bases. CDR3 size: 15 residues. J gave up 4 bases and V 10 bases, and 6 bases lay outside the gene matches. In germline, CDR1 is MDHEN, CDR2 SYDVKM. The CDR3 region is CATAGLAGAYNEQFF. CDR3 nucleotides: TGTGCCACCGCGGGACTAGCGGGAGCTTACAATGAGCAGTTCTTC.

This clonotype was seen ten or more times. The chain uses TRBV20-1 and TRBJ2-7; D might be TRBD2 (5 bases). Trimming left V 6 bases short and J 5 bases short, with 17 bases between. The CDR3 has 13 amino acids. Germline-derived CDR1 and CDR2 are DFQATT and SNEGSKA (reference sequence). Written as DNA, the CDR3 is TGCAGTGCCCCCGGGATTGGGGAGCACGAGCAGTACTTC. Translating gives CSAPGIGEHEQYF.

This clonotype was seen many times. This chain joins TRBV5-5 and TRBJ2-7, with 11 bases that match TRBD2. V was pared by 4 bases and J by 3 bases, with 3 bases of the junction left unmatched. Looked up from germline, CDR1 is SGHKS and CDR2 is YYEKEE (reference sequence). The CDR3 runs 14 residues. CDR3 residues: CASSKGTSGYEQYF. CDR3 coding DNA: TGTGCCAGCAGCAAAGGGACTAGCGGCTACGAGCAGTACTTC.

V gene TRBV28 combines with J gene TRBJ1-2; tentatively, D is TRBD1 (6 bases). The CDR3 extends over 12 amino acids. V was cut by 8 bases and J by 6 bases, with 13 bases left in between. In germline, CDR1 is MDHEN, CDR2 SYDVKM. CDR3 protein: CASGTSGDGYTF. The CDR3 DNA reads TGTGCCAGCGGGACATCGGGGGATGGCTACACCTTC.

This clonotype appeared a few times. The chain is built from TRBV6-1 and TRBJ1-6; 10 nucleotides match TRBD1. CDR3 length: 16 residues. Germline CDR1 and CDR2: MNHNS and SASEGT. The junction had 3 bases not matched to a gene; V was cut back by 3 bases and J by 4 bases. The CDR3, as DNA: TGTGCCAGCAGTGAGCCGGGACAGGGGTATAATTCACCCCTCCACTTT. This encodes CASSEPGQGYNSPLHF.

This clonotype was counted ten times or more. The V and J genes are TRBV20-1 and TRBJ2-1; possibly TRBD2 for D (5 bases). This CDR3 has 15 residues. Germline V gene lookup returns CDR1 DFQATT and CDR2 SNEGSKA (reference sequence). V gave up 6 bases and J gave up 5 bases, with 20 bases separating them. The CDR3 loop reads CSALRSEGFNNEQFF. CDR3 nucleotides: TGCAGTGCCCTCCGAAGTGAGGGCTTCAACAATGAGCAGTTCTTC.

This chain joins TRBV20-1 and TRBJ2-2, with 8 bases identical to TRBD2. Germline V gives CDR1 DFQATT, CDR2 SNEGSKA (reference sequence). The CDR3 sequence is 13 residues long. Written as DNA, the CDR3 is TGCAGCGCGGGAGGCCAGAACACCGGGGAGCTGTTTTTT. Its protein product is CSAGGQNTGELFF.

Ten or more counts support this clonotype. CDR3 sequence: CASSLLGTGRNEQFF. Here the CDR3 DNA reads TGTGCCAGCAGTTTGCTCGGGACAGGGAGGAATGAGCAGTTCTTC. The chain has TRBV28 and TRBJ2-1, with 9 nucleotides matching TRBD1. Trimming removed 3 bases from V and 7 bases from J; junction bases left unmatched: 7. Germline loops: CDR1 MDHEN, CDR2 SYDVKM. The CDR3 sequence is 15 residues long. Together with reference TRBV28 and TRBJ2-1, the CDR3 gives the full variable domain: DVKVTQSSRYLVKRTGEKVFLECVQDMDHENMFWYRQDPGLGLRLIYFSYDVKMKEKGDIPEGYSVSREKKERFSLILESASTNQTSMYLCASSLLGTGRNEQFFGPGTRLTVL.

A few counts support this clonotype. This chain connects TRBV5-6 to TRBJ1-2; D gene ambiguous. The germline CDR1 and CDR2 sequences are SGHDT and YYEEEE. V was shortened by 0 bases and J by 7 bases, with 13 bases between the two germline ends. The CDR3 is made up of 14 amino acids. The CDR3 nucleotides read TGTGCCAGCAGCTTGGGATCACTACGTCTTGGCTACACCTTC. Its translation: CASSLGSLRLGYTF.